A single sample is the source of the 24 T cell receptor beta chains below, sequenced in a study of regulatory T cells in long-lasting Graves disease. TCR beta libraries were built with iRepertoire HTBI primers and Arm-PCR of CDR3 regions. Each CDR3 protein gets one entry after TCRdb re-called the multiplex PCR reads with MiXCR. The table has about 400,000 distinct CDR3 sequences, 15% to 20% seen once. Time point indicated: newly diagnosed GD, antithyroid drugs for less than 3 months. The TCR library was made from RNA extracted from PBMCs. The sample was also linked to a second study, of T cells in Graves' hyperthyroidism and ophthalmopathy.

The sample in question was peripheral blood mononuclear cells (PBMCs), obtained at new diagnosis, from a patient treated with antithyroid drugs. Every receptor here comes from a woman in her late teens or twenties with Graves disease.

This clonotype was seen ten or more times. V usage is TRBV6-5 and J usage is TRBJ2-3; 12 positions match TRBD2. V gave up 4 bases and J gave up 6 bases; unmatched junction bases: 11. The CDR3 loop spans 17 amino acids. Germline assignment: CDR1 MNHEY and CDR2 SVGAGI. CDR3 coding DNA: TGTGCCAGCAGTTTACACGGACTAGCGGGATCGGTTGATACGCAGTATTTT. Translated, it gives CASSLHGLAGSVDTQYF.

The chain is built from TRBV27 and TRBJ1-2; TRBD1 matches 7 bases. Germline V gene lookup returns CDR1 MNHEY and CDR2 SMNVEV (reference sequence). This CDR3 has 12 amino acids. V dropped 6 bases and J dropped 6; count of bases not matched to a gene: 4. The CDR3 loop is CASSPQGDGYTF. CDR3 bases: TGTGCCAGCAGCCCGCAGGGGGATGGCTACACCTTC.

A few counts support this clonotype. The chain has TRBV9 and TRBJ2-2; 10 nucleotides match TRBD2. This CDR3 is 16 amino acids long. The V gene's germline CDR1 is SGDLS and CDR2 YYNGEE. The trim removed 0 bases at V and 5 bases at J, leaving 4 bases unmatched. DNA of the CDR3: TGTGCCAGCAGCGTAGCTCCTAGCGGGGGTACCGGGGAGCTGTTTTTT. It translates to CASSVAPSGGTGELFF.

This clonotype was seen at least ten times. This chain uses TRBV5-8 with TRBJ2-2; 13 bases are a match to TRBD2. Germline V gene lookup returns CDR1 SGHTS and CDR2 YDEGEE. The CDR3 contains 18 residues. The J segment lost 1 base and the V segment lost 4 bases, leaving 7 bases of the junction unmatched. The CDR3 sequence is CASSNGLAGVLNTGELFF. In DNA form, the CDR3 reads TGTGCCAGCAGCAATGGACTAGCGGGGGTCCTGAACACCGGGGAGCTGTTTTTT.

This clonotype appeared many times. The chain is built from TRBV3-1 and TRBJ2-1, with D maybe TRBD1 (6 bases). Germline assignment: CDR1 LGHDT and CDR2 YNNKEL (reference sequence). This CDR3 has 16 residues. V was trimmed by 5 bases and J by 9 bases, leaving 23 bases between them. CDR3: CASSSQGASWISEQFF. Here the CDR3 DNA reads TGTGCCAGCAGCTCACAGGGAGCCTCGTGGATTAGTGAGCAGTTCTTC.

This clonotype was seen ten or more times. The genes are TRBV18 and TRBJ2-7; a weak D match, TRBD2 (6 bases). Trimming cost V 2 bases and J 0 bases, with 23 bases left between them. The germline V gene has CDR1 KGHSH and CDR2 LQKENI. The CDR3 has 19 residues. CDR3 in amino acids: CASSPGTSQKLLSSYEQYF. The DNA for the CDR3 is TGTGCCAGCTCACCAGGGACTTCTCAGAAACTTCTGAGCTCCTACGAGCAGTACTTC. Together with reference TRBV18 and TRBJ2-7, the CDR3 gives the full variable domain: NAGVMQNPRHLVRRRGQEARLRCSPMKGHSHVYWYRQLPEEGLKFMVYLQKENIIDESGMPKERFSAEFPKEGPSILRIQQVVRGDSAAYFCASSPGTSQKLLSSYEQYFGPGTRLTVT.

As for this clonotype: This may stem from a read error, because a much larger clone lies one nucleotide away. V usage is TRBV2 and J usage is TRBJ2-1; D not certain. The V end was cut by 7 bases, the J end by 10 bases, with 17 bases between. The germline CDR1 and CDR2 sequences are SNHLY and FYNNEI. The CDR3 has 13 amino acids. The CDR3: CASTTTTLYEQFF. CDR3 bases: TGTGCCAGCACCACCACCACCCTCTACGAGCAGTTCTTC.

This chain links TRBV7-9 with TRBJ1-6, with 10 positions matching TRBD1. There are 15 residues in the CDR3. J lost 11 bases, V lost 3 bases, and 7 bases had no gene match. Germline lookup yields CDR1 SEHNR and CDR2 FQNEAQ (reference sequence). This CDR3 is CASSLDRGREAPLHF. The CDR3 nucleotides are TGTGCCAGCAGCTTGGACAGGGGGAGAGAGGCACCCCTCCACTTT.

The chain is built from TRBV3-1 and TRBJ2-7; D remains ambiguous. The CDR3 has 15 amino acids. V was cut by 1 base and J by 1 base, with 11 bases left in between. Looked up from germline, CDR1 is LGHDT and CDR2 is YNNKEL (reference sequence). CDR3 bases: TGTGCCAGCAGCCAAGGGGGTGCGGATTCCTACGAGCAGTACTTC. This translates into CASSQGGADSYEQYF.

As regards this clonotype: A far larger clone is one base from this, pointing to a likely read error. The CDR3 sequence is CASSSGDRVGLETLYF. Here the CDR3 DNA reads TGTGCCAGCAGCTCCGGGGACAGGGTGGGGCTAGAGACCCTGTACTTC. V gene TRBV11-2 combines with J gene TRBJ2-5, with 9 positions matching TRBD1. The CDR3 has 16 residues. Looked up from germline, CDR1 is SGHAT and CDR2 is FQNNGV.

The table lists this clonotype with a few counts. The chain has TRBV10-3 and TRBJ2-7; TRBD2 matches 8 bases. Looked up from germline, CDR1 is ENHRY and CDR2 is SYGVKD. J lost 6 bases, V lost 5 bases, and 9 bases had no gene match. This CDR3 has 14 amino acids. CDR3 loop: CAISNSGASGEQYF. The CDR3 DNA follows: TGTGCCATCAGTAATAGCGGGGCCTCTGGCGAGCAGTACTTC.

The CDR3 sequence is CAISDRPGGRGTPLHF. The CDR3 bases are TGTGCCATCAGTGATCGTCCCGGGGGGCGGGGGACACCCCTCCACTTT. This chain joins TRBV10-3 and TRBJ1-6; possible D gene TRBD1, 6 bases. Trimming cost V 3 bases and J 11 bases, with 20 bases left between them. This CDR3 region has 16 residues. Germline CDR1 is ENHRY and CDR2 is SYGVKD.

This clonotype occurred many times. The chain carries TRBV7-9 and TRBJ2-1; no definite D call. V lost 3 bases to trimming and J lost 10 bases, with 10 bases between them. The CDR3 runs to 12 residues. The germline V gene encodes CDR1 SEHNR and CDR2 FQNEAQ (reference sequence). CDR3 protein: CASSFGGEEQFF. CDR3 bases: TGTGCCAGCAGCTTTGGCGGAGAAGAGCAGTTCTTC.

This clonotype was detected many times. DNA of the CDR3: TGTGCCATCAGGACAGCTAACACTGAAGCTTTCTTT. Residues: CAIRTANTEAFF. This chain uses TRBV28 with TRBJ1-1; D possibly corresponds to TRBD1 (6 bases). V lost 10 bases and J 2 bases, leaving 11 bases between the germline ends. The CDR3 is 12 amino acids. Per germline, CDR1 MDHEN and CDR2 SYDVKM.

This clonotype was counted at least ten times. This chain's CDR3 is CSPGTRSSYNEQFF. The CDR3 region has the DNA TGCAGTCCCGGGACCCGGAGCTCCTACAATGAGCAGTTCTTC. The genes are TRBV20-1 and TRBJ2-1, with D perhaps TRBD1 or TRBD2 (5 bases each). Trimming cost V 8 bases and J 0 bases, with 14 bases left between them. CDR3 size: 14 residues. Looked up from germline, CDR1 is DFQATT and CDR2 is SNEGSKA (reference sequence).

This clonotype was seen ten or more times. The chain couples TRBV4-2 to TRBJ2-5; no reliable D call. This CDR3 has 13 residues. Trimming left V 0 bases short and J 5 bases short, with 7 bases between. Germline assignment: CDR1 LGHNA and CDR2 YNFKEQ. The CDR3 here is CASSQDFGETQYF. The DNA of the CDR3 is TGTGCCAGCAGCCAAGATTTTGGCGAGACCCAGTACTTC.

This clonotype was seen many times. V gene TRBV7-9 combines with J gene TRBJ2-3, with unresolved D. Between the trimmed V and J ends, which lost 4 bases and 6 bases, there was a span of 11 bases. This CDR3 has 13 residues. Germline values: CDR1 SEHNR, CDR2 FQNEAQ (reference sequence). CDR3 nucleotide sequence: TGTGCCAGCAGCTACGCGATGTGGGATACGCAGTATTTT. It codes for CASSYAMWDTQYF.

This clonotype has more than one count but fewer than ten. This chain uses TRBV29-1 with TRBJ1-1; no clear D. CDR3 size: 10 residues. V lost 3 bases to trimming and J lost 14 bases, with 13 bases between them. The germline CDR1 and CDR2 sequences are SQVTM and ANQGSEA. The CDR3 reads CSVDFHGSFF. CDR3 bases: TGCAGCGTTGATTTTCACGGGAGCTTCTTT.

This clonotype was detected many times. The rearrangement links TRBV5-1 to TRBJ2-1, with D perhaps TRBD2 (7 bases). Germline CDR1 SGHRS, CDR2 YFSETQ. V was cut by 7 bases and J by 4 bases, with 21 bases left in between. The CDR3 extends over 16 amino acids. CDR3 region: CASERDTAGRYNEQFF. The CDR3 DNA is TGCGCCAGCGAGCGGGACACAGCGGGACGTTACAATGAGCAGTTCTTC. Filled out from reference TRBV5-1 and TRBJ2-1, the complete variable domain reads KAGVTQTPRYLIKTRGQQVTLSCSPISGHRSVSWYQQTPGQGLQFLFEYFSETQRNKGNFPGRFSGRQFSNSRSEMNVSTLELGDSALYLCASERDTAGRYNEQFFGPGTRLTVL.

This chain uses TRBV2 with TRBJ1-5; D is unclear. V was clipped by 6 bases and J by 5 bases, with 11 bases between them. The germline V gene has CDR1 SNHLY and CDR2 FYNNEI. This CDR3 contains 13 residues. CDR3 nucleotides: TGTGCCAGCAGCGATAGTGAGTATCAGCCCCAGCATTTT. It specifies CASSDSEYQPQHF.

At least ten counts were recorded for this clonotype. The V gene is TRBV5-5, the J gene TRBJ2-3; D ambiguous. Germline loops: CDR1 SGHKS, CDR2 YYEKEE (reference sequence). The CDR3 totals 13 residues. V was clipped by 4 bases and J by 4 bases, with 10 bases between them. CDR3 DNA: TGTGCCAGCAGCCATTCGGACGCAGATACGCAGTATTTT. It codes for CASSHSDADTQYF. Full variable domain (missing parts from reference TRBV5-5 and TRBJ2-3): DAGVTQSPTHLIKTRGQQVTLRCSPISGHKSVSWYQQVLGQGPQFIFQYYEKEERGRGNFPDRFSARQFPNYSSELNVNALLLGDSALYLCASSHSDADTQYFGPGTRLTVL.

Many counts were recorded for this clonotype. The chain has TRBV20-1 and TRBJ1-2; D is possibly TRBD1 (6 bases). Per germline, CDR1 DFQATT and CDR2 SNEGSKA (reference sequence). This CDR3 has 16 amino acids. Trimming stripped 6 bases from V and 1 base from J, with 21 bases between. For the CDR3, the DNA is TGCAGTGCCCCAAAGACAGGACGAACCTATAACTATGGCTACACCTTC. Its translation is CSAPKTGRTYNYGYTF.

This clonotype appeared many times. The genes are TRBV30 and TRBJ1-1, with D uncertain. Per the germline V gene, CDR1 is GTSNPN and CDR2 is SVGIG (reference sequence). Trimming removed 4 bases at V and 0 bases at J, with 12 bases between. This CDR3 is 14 amino acids long. In nucleotides, the CDR3 is TGTGCCTGGATATTCGGAGGGCTGAACACTGAAGCTTTCTTT. Protein sequence: CAWIFGGLNTEAFF.

There are a few counts of this clonotype. The genes are TRBV7-8 and TRBJ2-3, with 8 bases identical to TRBD2. The junction had 12 bases not matched to a gene; V was cut back by 0 bases and J by 7 bases. This CDR3 has 17 amino acids. Germline values: CDR1 SGHVS, CDR2 FQNEAQ. CDR3 DNA: TGTGCCAGCAGCTTAGCTATTCAGACGCAGCGGGGGAATACGCAGTATTTT. Amino acid sequence: CASSLAIQTQRGNTQYF.